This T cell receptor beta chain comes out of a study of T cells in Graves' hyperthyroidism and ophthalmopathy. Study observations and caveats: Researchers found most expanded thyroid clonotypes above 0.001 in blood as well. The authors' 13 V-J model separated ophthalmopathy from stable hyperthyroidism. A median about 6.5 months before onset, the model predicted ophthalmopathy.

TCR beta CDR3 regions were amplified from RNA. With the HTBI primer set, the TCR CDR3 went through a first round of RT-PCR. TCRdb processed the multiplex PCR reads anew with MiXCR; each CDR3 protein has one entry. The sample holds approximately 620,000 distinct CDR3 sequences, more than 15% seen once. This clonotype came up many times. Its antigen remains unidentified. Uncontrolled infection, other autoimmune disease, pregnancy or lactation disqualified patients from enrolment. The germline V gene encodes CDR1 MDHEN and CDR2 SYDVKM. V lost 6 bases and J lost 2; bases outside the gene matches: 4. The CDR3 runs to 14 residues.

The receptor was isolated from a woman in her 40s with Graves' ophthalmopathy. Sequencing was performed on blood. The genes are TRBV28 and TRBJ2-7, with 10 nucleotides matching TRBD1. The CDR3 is CASRAGTGAYEQYF. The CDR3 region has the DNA TGTGCCAGCAGAGCCGGGACAGGGGCCTACGAGCAGTACTTC.